These 25 T cell receptor beta chains were all obtained from the same sample, sequenced in a study of cytomegalovirus exposure and HLA in healthy donors. Only in-frame clones appear in the TCRdb table, and some are missing; sequencing was by immunoSEQ multiplex PCR. The sample lists about 130,000 clones; about 91% were seen once. Sequenced: PBMCs. These receptors were taken from a woman younger than 30 in good health and CMV-seropositive.

The chain links TRBV27 to TRBJ1-2; a possible D gene is TRBD1 (5 bases). Germline V lookup: CDR1 MNHEY, CDR2 SMNVEV (reference sequence). Trimming cost V 2 bases and J 8 bases, with 12 bases left between them. The CDR3 runs 13 residues. The CDR3 DNA reads as TGTGCCAGCAGTTTACGGGGGGTGGAAGGCTACACCTTC. Amino acids: CASSLRGVEGYTF.

In its sample, this clone was seen once. V usage is TRBV5-5 and J usage is TRBJ1-5; D unclear. V was pared by 4 bases and J by 1 base, with 9 bases between. The CDR3 loop spans 14 amino acids. Germline CDR1 is SGHKS and CDR2 is YYEKEE (reference sequence). The CDR3 here is CASSPLGSNQPQHF. The DNA for the CDR3 is TGTGCCAGCAGCCCGTTGGGCAGCAATCAGCCCCAGCATTTT.

V and J are TRBV7-3 and TRBJ2-7, with D possibly TRBD2 on 5 matching bases. CDR1 is SGHTA, CDR2 FQGTGA, per germline. The V and J ends lost 4 bases and 6 bases respectively, with 13 bases between them. The CDR3 contains 13 residues. The CDR3: CASSSRPGSEQYF. As DNA, the CDR3 is TGTGCCAGCAGCTCCCGCCCGGGGTCCGAGCAGTACTTC.

The CDR3 sequence: CASSLVGGGNEQYF. The CDR3 bases are TGTGCCAGCAGCTTGGTAGGGGGCGGAAACGAGCAGTACTTC. The chain couples TRBV5-4 to TRBJ2-7; 7 nucleotides agree with TRBD1. In germline, CDR1 is SGHNT, CDR2 YYREEE (reference sequence). Trimming cost V 0 bases and J 5 bases; bases outside gene matches: 5. The CDR3 runs 14 residues.

The chain links TRBV28 to TRBJ1-2, with D tentatively TRBD1 (5 bases). V lost 6 bases to trimming and J lost 8 bases, with 16 bases between them. Germline CDR1 and CDR2: MDHEN and SYDVKM. The CDR3 covers 13 residues. The CDR3 bases are TGTGCCAGCAGCCGAGGGACTCTGAGGGGCTACACCTTC. As protein: CASSRGTLRGYTF.

This chain uses TRBV6-5 with TRBJ1-5, with D tentatively TRBD1 (5 bases). V was trimmed by 3 bases and J by 2 bases, leaving 11 bases between them. The CDR3 is 15 residues long. Per the germline V gene, CDR1 is MNHEY and CDR2 is SVGAGI. This CDR3 reads CASSYRRGGNQPQHF. DNA for the CDR3: TGTGCCAGCAGTTATCGGCGGGGGGGCAATCAGCCCCAGCATTTT.

This chain joins TRBV19 and TRBJ2-7, with D unclear. The V end was cut by 3 bases, the J end by 4 bases, with 10 bases between. The CDR3 contains 13 residues. CDR1 LNHDA and CDR2 SQIVND come from the germline V gene (reference sequence). The CDR3 DNA is TGTGCCAGTAGTATCTCCTTGCAGTACGAGCAGTACTTC. As protein: CASSISLQYEQYF. Filled out from reference TRBV19 and TRBJ2-7, the complete variable domain reads DGGITQSPKYLFRKEGQNVTLSCEQNLNHDAMYWYRQDPGQGLRLIYYSQIVNDFQKGDIAEGYSVSREKKESFPLTVTSAQKNPTAFYLCASSISLQYEQYFGPGTRLTVT.

The CDR3 region has the DNA TGTGCCAGCAGCTCACCCCCGGGGGGGGCCGTAAAGACCGGGGAGCTGTTTTTT. This translates into CASSSPPGGAVKTGELFF. J is TRBJ2-2 and V is TRBV9; TRBD2 matches at 8 bases. From germline, CDR1 is SGDLS and CDR2 YYNGEE. V lost 4 bases, J lost 5 bases, and 16 bases stayed unmatched. The CDR3 is 18 residues long.

V usage is TRBV28 and J usage is TRBJ1-2; TRBD1 agrees at 8 bases. The ends lost 8 bases at V and 2 bases at J; junction bases unmatched: 7. CDR3 length: 14 amino acids. The germline CDR1 and CDR2 sequences are MDHEN and SYDVKM. CDR3 loop: CASSAQGANYGYTF. The CDR3 DNA reads TGTGCCAGCTCCGCGCAGGGGGCAAACTATGGCTACACCTTC.

This clone was picked up one time. The rearrangement joins TRBV5-4 to TRBJ2-5, with TRBD1 identical over 12 bases. Germline CDR1 and CDR2: SGHNT and YYREEE (reference sequence). After removal of 4 bases from V and 5 bases from J, the junction contained 6 bases not matched to a gene. The CDR3 spans 15 residues. CDR3 in DNA: TGTGCCAGCAGCCCAGACGGGACAGGGGGCGAGACCCAGTACTTC. This encodes CASSPDGTGGETQYF.

The rearrangement links TRBV6-5 to TRBJ2-7; TRBD1 aligns across 7 bases. J lost 0 bases, V lost 7 bases, and 9 bases had no gene match. CDR3 length: 15 amino acids. Germline V gives CDR1 MNHEY, CDR2 SVGAGI. Written as DNA, the CDR3 is TGTGCCAGCAATCCAGCGACAGGGCCCTCCTACGAGCAGTACTTC. Its translation: CASNPATGPSYEQYF.

V and J are TRBV14 and TRBJ2-5; 13 bases map to TRBD2. This CDR3 spans 19 amino acids. V dropped 4 bases and J dropped 0; count of bases not matched to a gene: 11. CDR1 is SGHDN, CDR2 FVKESK, per germline. The CDR3 sequence is CASSREFRTSGGYQETQYF. Here the CDR3 DNA reads TGTGCCAGCAGCCGAGAATTCCGGACTAGCGGGGGCTACCAAGAGACCCAGTACTTC.

The chain is built from TRBV12-5 and TRBJ1-2; 7 bases align to TRBD1. V lost 0 bases and J lost 6; bases outside the gene matches: 4. This CDR3 spans 14 amino acids. Germline V CDR1 and CDR2: LGHNT, FRNRAP. The CDR3 DNA is TGTGCTAGTGGTTTGGTACAGGGGAAAGATGGCTACACCTTC. Amino acid sequence: CASGLVQGKDGYTF.

This chain uses TRBV27 with TRBJ2-4; TRBD2 matches 7 bases. Trimming removed 5 bases from V and 4 bases from J; junction bases left unmatched: 14. Per germline, CDR1 MNHEY and CDR2 SMNVEV (reference sequence). This CDR3 has 17 amino acids. The CDR3 nucleotides are TGTGCCAGCAGTCCGCCATTCTTGGGCGGGGGTAAAAACATTCAGTACTTC. Its protein product is CASSPPFLGGGKNIQYF.

CDR3 bases: TGCGCCAGCAGCTTGGGGGTAGCGGGGTACACCGGGGAGCTGTTTTTT. Protein sequence: CASSLGVAGYTGELFF. This chain links TRBV5-1 with TRBJ2-2; TRBD2 agrees at 8 bases. J gave up 3 bases and V 0 bases, and 4 bases lay outside the gene matches. CDR3 length equals 16 residues. Germline V CDR1 and CDR2: SGHRS, YFSETQ.

The chain links TRBV5-4 to TRBJ2-1; 8 nucleotides align to TRBD1. The germline V gene has CDR1 SGHNT and CDR2 YYREEE (reference sequence). V shed 10 bases and J 4 bases; nucleotides not matched to a gene: 7. The CDR3 has 13 amino acids. The CDR3 here is CAYRDRPYNEQFF. The CDR3 DNA reads TGTGCCTACCGGGACAGGCCTTACAATGAGCAGTTCTTC.

This chain links TRBV11-2 with TRBJ1-6, with D hard to call. V gave up 1 base and J gave up 7 bases, with 11 bases separating them. The CDR3 is 15 residues long. Germline V gives CDR1 SGHAT, CDR2 FQNNGV. CDR3: CASSLGQANNSPLHF. The CDR3 bases are TGTGCCAGCAGCTTAGGCCAGGCGAACAATTCACCCCTCCACTTT.

This clone was recorded only once. The J gene is TRBJ1-6, the V gene TRBV5-6, with 7 bases matching TRBD1. This CDR3 region has 14 residues. The V segment lost 0 bases and the J segment 10 bases; nucleotides outside the gene matches: 4. Germline CDR1 and CDR2: SGHDT and YYEEEE. CDR3 region: CASSLGRGLSPLHF. CDR3 sequence (DNA): TGTGCCAGCAGCTTGGGTAGGGGGCTGTCACCCCTCCACTTT.

V gene TRBV5-1 combines with J gene TRBJ1-6, with 9 bases fitting TRBD1. After removal of 4 bases from V and 9 bases from J, the junction contained 5 bases not matched to a gene. The CDR3 length is 14 residues. Germline values: CDR1 SGHRS, CDR2 YFSETQ. The CDR3, as DNA: TGCGCCAGCAGCCCCGGACAGGGGAGTTCACCCCTCCACTTT. This sequence encodes CASSPGQGSSPLHF.

The rearrangement uses TRBV7-9 and TRBJ2-6; D remains unclear. Germline V lookup: CDR1 SEHNR, CDR2 FQNEAQ (reference sequence). Trimming took 4 bases from V and 1 from J, leaving 2 bases between them. This CDR3 spans 13 amino acids. The CDR3 loop is CASSSSGANVLTF. DNA for the CDR3: TGTGCCAGCAGCTCATCTGGGGCCAACGTCCTGACTTTC.

This clone was detected only once. CDR3 nucleotides: TGTGCCAGCTCACCACCAACAGGGTTCTCCTACGAGCAGTACTTC. This codes for CASSPPTGFSYEQYF. The chain couples TRBV18 to TRBJ2-7; perhaps TRBD1 as D (6 bases). From germline, CDR1 is KGHSH and CDR2 LQKENI. Trimming removed 0 bases at V and 0 bases at J, with 9 bases between. This CDR3 has 15 amino acids.

The chain employs TRBV7-9 and TRBJ2-5; TRBD1 matches 9 bases. V lost 3 bases, J lost 2 bases, and 10 bases stayed unmatched. Germline V lookup: CDR1 SEHNR, CDR2 FQNEAQ (reference sequence). The CDR3 totals 17 residues. CDR3 loop: CASSFPPSGQGQETQYF. DNA of the CDR3: TGTGCCAGCAGCTTTCCCCCGTCGGGACAGGGACAAGAGACCCAGTACTTC. Full variable domain (remainder filled in from reference TRBV7-9 and TRBJ2-5): DTGVSQNPRHKITKRGQNVTFRCDPISEHNRLYWYRQTLGQGPEFLTYFQNEAQLEKSRLLSDRFSAERPKGSFSTLEIQRTEQGDSAMYLCASSFPPSGQGQETQYFGPGTRLLVL.

J is TRBJ1-6 and V is TRBV5-1, with TRBD1 matching 7 bases. V dropped 3 bases and J dropped 7; count of bases not matched to a gene: 13. The CDR3 totals 17 residues. The germline CDR1 and CDR2 sequences are SGHRS and YFSETQ. CDR3 coding DNA: TGCGCCAGCAGCTCTTTGACAGGGACGTTCGCCAATTCACCCCTCCACTTT. Amino acids: CASSSLTGTFANSPLHF.

J is TRBJ2-2 and V is TRBV7-6, with 7 bases aligning to TRBD1. CDR3 size: 15 residues. CDR1 SGHVS and CDR2 FNYEAQ come from the germline V gene. With V trimmed by 3 bases and J by 4 bases, 5 bases remained unmatched. The CDR3 protein is CASSFRQGGTGELFF. CDR3 in DNA: TGTGCCAGCAGCTTCCGACAGGGCGGCACCGGGGAGCTGTTTTTT.

This chain connects TRBV11-2 to TRBJ1-2; maybe TRBD1 (5 bases). The V end lost 5 bases, the J end lost 5 bases, and 12 bases lay between the germline ends. Germline CDR1 and CDR2: SGHAT and FQNNGV. This CDR3 spans 13 amino acids. CDR3 residues: CASSPSSGYGYTF. CDR3 sequence (DNA): TGTGCCAGCAGCCCATCCTCAGGGTATGGCTACACCTTC.